The subject of this entry is one TCR beta chain. Its matching antigen is unknown. Germline V gene lookup returns CDR1 MNHEY and CDR2 SVGAGI. The ends lost 6 bases at V and 3 bases at J; junction bases unmatched: 5. There are 15 residues in the CDR3. This specimen comes from a study of beta chain features in type 1 diabetes. General study findings and limits: In the patient group, naive, central memory and Treg TCRB repertoires seemed more alike than in the healthy donor group.

Since all of the isolated RNA was reverse transcribed, expressed TCRB transcripts were what got sequenced. Assay used: immunoSEQ multiplex PCR; TCRdb lists only in-frame clones, some missing. The sample has about 620,000 clones; about 16% are singletons. Sort purity for all populations was recorded as exceeding 98%. The V gene is TRBV6-5, the J gene TRBJ1-6; 7 bases match TRBD1. Sequenced input: naive CD4+ T cells from blood. The source of this sequence is a man aged 18 to 30 in good health. The CDR3 sequence: CASRGDSRYNSPLHF. In nucleotides, the CDR3 is TGTGCCAGCAGGGGGGACAGCCGCTATAATTCACCCCTCCACTTT.